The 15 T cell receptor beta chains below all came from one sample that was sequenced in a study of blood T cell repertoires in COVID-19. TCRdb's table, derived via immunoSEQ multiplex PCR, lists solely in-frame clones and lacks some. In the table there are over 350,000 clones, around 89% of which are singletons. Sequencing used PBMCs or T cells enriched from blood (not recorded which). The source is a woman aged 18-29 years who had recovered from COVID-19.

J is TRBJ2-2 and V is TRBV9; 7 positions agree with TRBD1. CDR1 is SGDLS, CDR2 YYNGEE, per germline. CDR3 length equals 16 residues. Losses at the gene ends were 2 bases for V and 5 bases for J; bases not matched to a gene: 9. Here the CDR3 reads CASSVMDTGVTGELFF. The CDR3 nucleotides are TGTGCCAGCAGCGTGATGGATACAGGGGTAACCGGGGAGCTGTTTTTT.

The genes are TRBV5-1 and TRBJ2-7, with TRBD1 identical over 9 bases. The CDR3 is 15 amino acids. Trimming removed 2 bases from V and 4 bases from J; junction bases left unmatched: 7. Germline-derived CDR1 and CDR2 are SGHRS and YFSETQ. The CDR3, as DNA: TGCGCCAGCAGCTTACTTGGGACAGGGTTGTACGAGCAGTACTTC. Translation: CASSLLGTGLYEQYF.

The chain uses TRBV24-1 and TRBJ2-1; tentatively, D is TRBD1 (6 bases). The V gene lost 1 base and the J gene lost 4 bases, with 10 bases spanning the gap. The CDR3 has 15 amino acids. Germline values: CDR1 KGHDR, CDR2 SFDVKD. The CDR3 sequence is CATSDLGTPYNEQFF. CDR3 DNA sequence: TGTGCCACCAGTGATTTAGGGACACCTTACAATGAGCAGTTCTTC.

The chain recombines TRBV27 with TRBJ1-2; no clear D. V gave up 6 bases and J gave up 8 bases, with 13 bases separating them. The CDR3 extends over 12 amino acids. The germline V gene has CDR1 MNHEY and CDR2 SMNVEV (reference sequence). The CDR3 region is CASSTPGEGYTF. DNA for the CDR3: TGTGCCAGCAGCACGCCTGGGGAGGGCTACACCTTC.

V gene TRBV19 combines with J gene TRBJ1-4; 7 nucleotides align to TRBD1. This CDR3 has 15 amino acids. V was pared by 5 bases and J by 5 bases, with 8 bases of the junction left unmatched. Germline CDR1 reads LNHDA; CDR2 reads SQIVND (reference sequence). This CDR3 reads CASSPPGQSNEKLFF. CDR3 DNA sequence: TGTGCCAGTAGTCCGCCGGGACAGTCAAATGAAAAACTGTTTTTT. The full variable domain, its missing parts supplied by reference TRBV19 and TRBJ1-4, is DGGITQSPKYLFRKEGQNVTLSCEQNLNHDAMYWYRQDPGQGLRLIYYSQIVNDFQKGDIAEGYSVSREKKESFPLTVTSAQKNPTAFYLCASSPPGQSNEKLFFGSGTQLSVL.

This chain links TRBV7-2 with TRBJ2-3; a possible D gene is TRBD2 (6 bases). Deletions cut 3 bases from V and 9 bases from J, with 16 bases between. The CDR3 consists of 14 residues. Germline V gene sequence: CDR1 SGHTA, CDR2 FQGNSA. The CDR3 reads CASSLPREPGTQYF. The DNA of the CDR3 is TGTGCCAGCAGCTTGCCACGGGAGCCCGGGACGCAGTATTTT.

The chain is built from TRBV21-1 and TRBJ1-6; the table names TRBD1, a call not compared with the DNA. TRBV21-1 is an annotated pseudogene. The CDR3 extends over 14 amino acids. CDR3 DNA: TGTGCCAGCAGCAAAGCGTCAGTAAATTCACCCCTCCACTTT. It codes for CASSKASVNSPLHF.

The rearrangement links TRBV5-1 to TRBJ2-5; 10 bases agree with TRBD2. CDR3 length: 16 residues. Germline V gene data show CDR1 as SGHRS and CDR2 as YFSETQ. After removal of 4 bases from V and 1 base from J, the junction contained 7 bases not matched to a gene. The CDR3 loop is CASSPLLAGAQETQYF. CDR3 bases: TGCGCCAGCAGCCCGCTCCTAGCGGGGGCCCAAGAGACCCAGTACTTC. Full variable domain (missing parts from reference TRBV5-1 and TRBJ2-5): KAGVTQTPRYLIKTRGQQVTLSCSPISGHRSVSWYQQTPGQGLQFLFEYFSETQRNKGNFPGRFSGRQFSNSRSEMNVSTLELGDSALYLCASSPLLAGAQETQYFGPGTRLLVL.

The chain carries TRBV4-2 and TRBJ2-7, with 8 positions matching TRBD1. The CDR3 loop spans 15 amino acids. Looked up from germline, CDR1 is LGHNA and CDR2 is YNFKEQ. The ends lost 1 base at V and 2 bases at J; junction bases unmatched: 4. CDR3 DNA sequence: TGTGCCAGCAGCCAAGGACAGGGGCGAACCTACGAGCAGTACTTC. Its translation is CASSQGQGRTYEQYF.

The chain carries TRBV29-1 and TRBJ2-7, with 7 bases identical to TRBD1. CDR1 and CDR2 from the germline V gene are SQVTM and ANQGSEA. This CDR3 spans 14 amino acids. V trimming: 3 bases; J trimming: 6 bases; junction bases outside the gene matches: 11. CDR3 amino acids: CSVEITGALREQYF. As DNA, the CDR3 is TGCAGCGTTGAGATAACAGGGGCCTTACGCGAGCAGTACTTC.

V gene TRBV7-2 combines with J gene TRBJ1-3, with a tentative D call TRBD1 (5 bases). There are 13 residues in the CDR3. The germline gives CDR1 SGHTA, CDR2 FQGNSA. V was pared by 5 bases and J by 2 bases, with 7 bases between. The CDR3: CASSAGTGNTIYF. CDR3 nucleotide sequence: TGTGCCAGCAGCGCAGGGACTGGAAACACCATATATTTT.

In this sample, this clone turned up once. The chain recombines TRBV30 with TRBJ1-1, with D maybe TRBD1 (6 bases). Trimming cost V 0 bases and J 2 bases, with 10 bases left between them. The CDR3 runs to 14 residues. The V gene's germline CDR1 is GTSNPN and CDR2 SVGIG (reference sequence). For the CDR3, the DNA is TGTGCCTGGAGTGTTCTGGACAGAAACACTGAAGCTTTCTTT. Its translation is CAWSVLDRNTEAFF.

CDR3 loop: CASSPPGVRADTQYF. CDR3 coding DNA: TGTGCCAGCAGCCCCCCCGGGGTTCGGGCAGATACGCAGTATTTT. The chain joins TRBV6-6 to TRBJ2-3; D is possibly TRBD2 (5 bases). V was cut by 6 bases and J by 4 bases, with 17 bases left in between. Germline loops: CDR1 MNHNY, CDR2 SVGAGI (reference sequence). This CDR3 comprises 15 residues.

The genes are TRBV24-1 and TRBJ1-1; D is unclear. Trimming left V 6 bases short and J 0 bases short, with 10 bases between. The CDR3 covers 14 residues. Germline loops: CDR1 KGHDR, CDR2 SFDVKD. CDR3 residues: CATSRDGVNTEAFF. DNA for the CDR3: TGTGCCACCAGTCGTGACGGAGTGAACACTGAAGCTTTCTTT.

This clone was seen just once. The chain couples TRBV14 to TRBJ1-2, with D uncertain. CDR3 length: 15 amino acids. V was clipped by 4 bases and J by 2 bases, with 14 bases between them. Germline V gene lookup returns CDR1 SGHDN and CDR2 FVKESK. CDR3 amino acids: CASSPKAGINYGYTF. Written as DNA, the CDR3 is TGTGCCAGCAGCCCTAAGGCGGGCATAAACTATGGCTACACCTTC.